The rows below give T cell receptor beta chains drawn from one sample of a study of cytomegalovirus exposure and HLA in healthy donors. The repertoire was sequenced with immunoSEQ multiplex PCR; TCRdb's copy has only in-frame clones and lacks some. The sample lists about 72,000 clones; about four fifths were seen once. Sequenced input: PBMCs. The receptors derive from a man aged 40-50 years in good health and CMV-seronegative. Each CDR3 is given with its conserved first and last residue. D genes are given only for firm matches. Clone size is shown for a subset of rows, as once, few, many or a class of expanded clone.

>TRBV11-2|TRBD1|-|TRBJ2-7|15
CASRQGGQGAHEQYF
TGTGCCAGCAGGCAGGGGGGACAGGGGGCCCACGAGCAGTACTTC
>TRBV5-1|-|-|TRBJ2-5|14
CASSPTSLRETQYF
TGCGCCAGCAGCCCCACTAGTTTGCGAGAGACCCAGTACTTC
>TRBV7-3|TRBD1|-|TRBJ1-6|14
CASSLTGGRSPLHF
TGTGCCAGCAGCTTGACAGGGGGCCGTTCACCCCTCCACTTT
>TRBV5-1|TRBD1|-|TRBJ2-7|14
CASSHGQGAYEQYF
TGCGCCAGCAGCCACGGACAGGGGGCCTACGAGCAGTACTTC
>TRBV10-3|-|-|TRBJ2-1|13
CAFGESRRNEQFF
TGTGCCTTTGGGGAGTCCAGGAGGAATGAGCAGTTCTTC
>TRBV5-1|-|few|TRBJ1-4|18
CASSLDGGFVRTNEKLFF
TGCGCCAGCAGCTTGGACGGGGGGTTCGTGAGAACTAATGAAAAACTGTTTTTT
>TRBV6-1|-|once|TRBJ1-5|16
CASSEWDWVGNQPQHF
TGTGCCAGCAGTGAATGGGACTGGGTGGGCAATCAGCCCCAGCATTTT
>TRBV15|TRBD1|once|TRBJ1-2|16
CATSRSTRDRDYGYTF
TGTGCCACCAGCAGATCCACCCGGGACAGGGACTATGGCTACACCTTC
>TRBV6-5|-|-|TRBJ2-1|12
CASSHRVNEQFF
TGTGCCAGCAGTCACAGGGTGAATGAGCAGTTCTTC
>TRBV4-1|-|-|TRBJ1-1|14
CASSLQMVNTEAFF
TGCGCCAGCAGCCTCCAGATGGTGAACACTGAAGCTTTCTTT
>TRBV7-8|-|-|TRBJ1-6|14
CASRSQVAQSPLHF
TGTGCCAGCAGGTCACAGGTGGCACAGTCACCCCTCCACTTT
>TRBV28|TRBD1|few|TRBJ1-1|13
CASTVEQGWEAFF
TGTGCCAGCACCGTCGAACAGGGGTGGGAAGCTTTCTTT
>TRBV5-1|TRBD1|-|TRBJ1-4|17
CASSLGSTGVANEKLFF
TGCGCCAGCAGCTTGGGAAGTACAGGGGTGGCTAATGAAAAACTGTTTTTT
>TRBV9|-|-|TRBJ1-1|13
CASSQGGGTEAFF
TGTGCCAGCAGCCAGGGAGGAGGCACTGAAGCTTTCTTT
>TRBV9|TRBD1|-|TRBJ2-5|16
CASSAQTGTGEETQYF
TGTGCCAGCAGCGCCCAAACCGGGACAGGGGAGGAGACCCAGTACTTC
>TRBV6-5|-|-|TRBJ1-6|16
CASSYTGPGYNSPLHF
TGTGCCAGCAGTTACACAGGCCCAGGATATAATTCACCCCTCCACTTT
>TRBV27|TRBD1|-|TRBJ2-1|15
CASSPGTGGFNEQFF
TGTGCCAGCAGTCCTGGGACAGGGGGATTCAATGAGCAGTTCTTC
>TRBV7-2|TRBD2|few|TRBJ2-7|17
CASSPRPSSGASYEQYF
TGTGCCAGCAGCCCCCGACCGTCTAGCGGAGCTTCCTACGAGCAGTACTTC
>TRBV4-3|TRBD1|-|TRBJ2-3|17
CASSQDLPRQGANTQYF
TGCGCCAGCAGCCAAGATTTACCGAGACAGGGGGCAAATACGCAGTATTTT
>TRBV5-6|-|-|TRBJ1-6|15
CASSPPGHVNSPLHF
TGTGCCAGCAGCCCTCCGGGACACGTTAATTCACCCCTCCACTTT
>TRBV11-3|-|-|TRBJ1-2|13
CASSQKGGYGYTF
TGTGCCAGCAGCCAGAAAGGGGGATATGGCTACACCTTC
>TRBV5-1|-|-|TRBJ1-3|14
CASSPGDNGNTIYF
TGCGCCAGCAGCCCAGGGGACAACGGAAACACCATATATTTT
>TRBV4-2|-|-|TRBJ2-7|12
CASSKVAYEQYF
TGTGCCAGCAGCAAGGTAGCGTACGAGCAGTACTTC
>TRBV6-5|TRBD1|once|TRBJ1-5|15
CASSGGQGSNQPQHF
TGTGCCAGCAGTGGGGGACAGGGGAGCAATCAGCCCCAGCATTTT
>TRBV7-8|-|-|TRBJ2-5|15
CASSLVGRGRETQYF
TGTGCCAGCAGCTTAGTAGGCCGGGGAAGAGAGACCCAGTACTTC
>TRBV19|TRBD1|-|TRBJ2-5|15
CASSTDRGIAETQYF
TGTGCCAGTAGTACAGACAGGGGGATAGCAGAGACCCAGTACTTC
>TRBV2|-|few|TRBJ1-4|13
CASRGRGREKLFF
TGTGCCAGCAGGGGCAGGGGAAGGGAAAAACTGTTTTTT
>TRBV5-1|TRBD1|-|TRBJ2-1|14
CASSRTGAYNEQFF
TGCGCCAGCAGCCGGACAGGCGCCTACAATGAGCAGTTCTTC
>TRBV4-1|-|few|TRBJ2-7|15
CASSQVTGSSYEQYF
TGCGCCAGCAGCCAAGTTACAGGATCTTCCTACGAGCAGTACTTC
>TRBV7-2|-|once|TRBJ2-7|16
CASSLIPAVFSDEQYF
TGTGCCAGCAGCTTAATCCCGGCGGTTTTCAGCGACGAGCAGTACTTC
>TRBV7-2|TRBD2|few|TRBJ2-4|17
CASSFLAGGGRENIQYF
TGTGCCAGCAGCTTCCTAGCGGGGGGGGGAAGAGAAAACATTCAGTACTTC
>TRBV4-2|TRBD1|few|TRBJ2-3|16
CASSQAGQGAGDTQYF
TGTGCCAGCAGCCAAGCGGGACAGGGGGCCGGAGATACGCAGTATTTT
>TRBV5-5|TRBD1|few|TRBJ1-2|14
CASSFPGQGVGYTF
TGTGCCAGCAGCTTTCCCGGACAGGGGGTTGGCTACACCTTC
>TRBV5-1|-|few|TRBJ1-3|15
CASSFGSVRGNTIYF
TGCGCCAGCAGCTTTGGCAGTGTACGTGGAAACACCATATATTTT
>TRBV6-1|TRBD1|-|TRBJ1-1|15
CASSDPTQGESEAFF
TGTGCCAGCAGTGACCCCACACAGGGGGAGAGTGAAGCTTTCTTT
>TRBV7-3|TRBD1|once|TRBJ2-6|17
CASSSGQGRSGANVLTF
TGTGCCAGCAGCTCCGGACAGGGGCGCTCTGGGGCCAACGTCCTGACTTTC
>TRBV2|-|-|TRBJ1-6|14
CASRTGGMDSPLHF
TGTGCCAGCAGAACGGGGGGTATGGATTCACCCCTCCACTTT
>TRBV28|-|-|TRBJ1-4|17
CASSLLAGRGISEKLFF
TGTGCCAGCAGTTTATTGGCAGGGAGGGGGATAAGTGAAAAACTGTTTTTT
>TRBV5-4|-|-|TRBJ1-3|15
CASSLDAGNGNTIYF
TGTGCCAGCAGCTTGGATGCAGGGAATGGAAACACCATATATTTT
>TRBV6-6|TRBD1|few|TRBJ2-7|15
CASSYSSGTGYEQYF
TGTGCCAGCAGTTACTCTTCGGGGACAGGGTACGAGCAGTACTTC
>TRBV6-5|-|-|TRBJ2-5|13
CASRHTSLETQYF
TGTGCCAGCAGGCATACTAGCCTGGAGACCCAGTACTTC
>TRBV4-3|TRBD2|once|TRBJ2-3|21
CASSQGSKGLAGSLNTDTQYF
TGCGCCAGCAGCCAAGGCTCGAAAGGACTAGCGGGGTCCCTTAACACAGATACGCAGTATTTT
>TRBV15|-|-|TRBJ1-3|15
CATSRDSPGANTIYF
TGTGCCACCAGCAGAGATTCCCCAGGGGCAAACACCATATATTTT